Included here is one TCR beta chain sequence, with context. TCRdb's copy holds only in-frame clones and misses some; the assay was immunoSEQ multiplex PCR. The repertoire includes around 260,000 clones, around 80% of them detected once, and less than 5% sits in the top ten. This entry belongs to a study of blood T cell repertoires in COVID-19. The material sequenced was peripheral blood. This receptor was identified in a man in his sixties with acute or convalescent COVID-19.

The CDR3 here is CASSQSGQAPPYEQYF. DNA of the CDR3: TGCGCCAGCAGTCAATCGGGGCAGGCCCCTCCCTACGAGCAGTACTTC. The rearrangement joins TRBV23-1 to TRBJ2-7; D possibly corresponds to TRBD1 (5 bases). TRBV23-1 is annotated as an ORF whose role is uncertain. This CDR3 contains 16 residues. Trimming took off 0 bases at V and 2 bases at J, with 14 bases between the two ends.